This passage covers 24 T cell receptor beta chains from one sample sequenced in a study of CD8+ T cells in alopecia areata. RNA, once extracted, was reverse transcribed into cDNA for use as the sequencing template. Profiled with immunoSEQ multiplex PCR; TCRdb holds only in-frame clones, not every one. Seen here are 120,000 to 150,000 clones, around 50% observed once, and the top ten hold 6% to 7%. Sequences were obtained from CD4+ T cells sorted from blood. The receptors were sampled from a human donor with alopecia areata.

This chain connects TRBV30 to TRBJ2-2; the D call may be TRBD1 or TRBD2 (5 bases each). CDR3 length: 15 amino acids. Germline V lookup: CDR1 GTSNPN, CDR2 SVGIG (reference sequence). Trimming pared 1 base from V and 0 bases from J, leaving 9 bases between. DNA of the CDR3: TGTGCCTGGAGTGCGGGGCCATCGAACACCGGGGAGCTGTTTTTT. Amino acids: CAWSAGPSNTGELFF.

This clone was observed a few times. This rearrangement joins TRBV6-5 to TRBJ2-7; TRBD1 aligns across 9 bases. The ends lost 2 bases at V and 4 bases at J; junction bases unmatched: 3. The germline CDR1 and CDR2 sequences are MNHEY and SVGAGI. This CDR3 is built from 14 residues. The DNA of the CDR3 is TGTGCCAGCAGTTACCACAGGGGGCTATACGAGCAGTACTTC. Protein: CASSYHRGLYEQYF.

This clone turned up a few times. The genes are TRBV28 and TRBJ1-2, with 7 bases that match TRBD1. This CDR3 region has 15 residues. With 3 bases clipped from V and 4 bases from J, the junction kept 8 bases outside the gene matches. The germline CDR1 and CDR2 sequences are MDHEN and SYDVKM. CDR3 region: CASSLYKGASYGYTF. The CDR3 nucleotides are TGTGCCAGCAGTTTGTACAAGGGGGCGTCCTATGGCTACACCTTC.

This clone was seen a few times. The chain links TRBV29-1 to TRBJ1-3, with D possibly being TRBD1 (6 bases). This CDR3 is 14 amino acids long. In germline, CDR1 is SQVTM, CDR2 ANQGSEA. The V end was cut by 7 bases, the J end by 0 bases, with 13 bases between. The DNA for the CDR3 is TGCAGCGGGACTGCGGACAGCTCTGGAAACACCATATATTTT. This sequence encodes CSGTADSSGNTIYF.

V and J are TRBV29-1 and TRBJ2-5, with 10 bases that match TRBD2. CDR1 is SQVTM and CDR2 is ANQGSEA in the germline V gene. V lost 5 bases and J lost 5; bases outside the gene matches: 2. The CDR3 sequence is 12 residues long. CDR3 protein: CSVTTSGETQYF. DNA of the CDR3: TGCAGCGTTACGACTAGCGGGGAGACCCAGTACTTC. The entire variable domain, with the rest obtained from reference TRBV29-1 and TRBJ2-5, is as follows: SAVISQKPSRDICQRGTSLTIQCQVDSQVTMMFWYRQQPGQSLTLIATANQGSEATYESGFVIDKFPISRPNLTFSTLTVSNMSPEDSSIYLCSVTTSGETQYFGPGTRLLVL.

The rearrangement joins TRBV29-1 to TRBJ2-1; D is unresolved. V was shortened by 3 bases and J by 6 bases, with 6 bases between the two germline ends. Per germline, CDR1 SQVTM and CDR2 ANQGSEA. The CDR3 runs 11 residues. CDR3 residues: CSVEWFNEQFF. In DNA, the CDR3 is TGCAGCGTTGAGTGGTTCAATGAGCAGTTCTTC.

This clone was observed a handful of times. This chain joins TRBV7-3 and TRBJ2-1, with TRBD2 matching over 9 bases. Germline V CDR1 and CDR2: SGHTA, FQGTGA. This CDR3 is built from 16 residues. The V and J ends lost 3 bases and 3 bases, in that order; junction bases with no gene match: 6. CDR3 sequence reads: CASSFSSGTRYNEQFF. In DNA, the CDR3 is TGTGCCAGCAGCTTCTCTAGCGGGACCCGCTACAATGAGCAGTTCTTC.

The chain carries TRBV14 and TRBJ2-1, with 9 bases aligning to TRBD2. This CDR3 is built from 17 residues. V shed 0 bases, J shed 3 bases, and the junction held 6 bases outside the gene matches. From germline, CDR1 is SGHDN and CDR2 FVKESK. This CDR3 reads CASSQESGLAFYNEQFF. In DNA, the CDR3 is TGTGCCAGCAGCCAAGAGTCGGGACTAGCCTTCTACAATGAGCAGTTCTTC.

The chain couples TRBV28 to TRBJ2-7; D gene unclear. The V gene's germline CDR1 is MDHEN and CDR2 SYDVKM. The CDR3 contains 13 residues. The V and J ends lost 5 bases and 5 bases respectively, with 13 bases between them. The CDR3 here is CASSPSVSDEQYF. In DNA, the CDR3 is TGTGCCAGCAGTCCCTCGGTAAGCGACGAGCAGTACTTC.

This clone was counted only a few times. The chain uses TRBV19 and TRBJ2-4; D gene unclear. The CDR3 is 15 amino acids. Trimming shortened V by 8 bases and J by 0 bases, and 14 bases separated the two germline ends. Per the germline V gene, CDR1 is LNHDA and CDR2 is SQIVND (reference sequence). The CDR3 reads CASRLTLLAKNIQYF. The DNA for the CDR3 is TGTGCCAGTCGTCTGACACTGCTAGCCAAAAACATTCAGTACTTC.

This clone was counted between two and nine times. V usage is TRBV28 and J usage is TRBJ2-7; 7 positions agree with TRBD2. CDR3 size: 14 residues. Germline V gene sequence: CDR1 MDHEN, CDR2 SYDVKM. The trim removed 6 bases at V and 4 bases at J, leaving 9 bases unmatched. DNA for the CDR3: TGTGCCAGCAGCCCAGATCCGGGAGGATACGAGCAGTACTTC. It codes for CASSPDPGGYEQYF.

The chain recombines TRBV6-6 with TRBJ2-1; 9 bases align to TRBD2. CDR3 length equals 16 residues. Germline CDR1 reads MNHNY; CDR2 reads SVGAGI (reference sequence). Trimming took 6 bases from V and 4 from J; bases not matched to a gene: 10. The CDR3 loop reads CASRATGLALYNEQFF. The CDR3 nucleotides are TGTGCCAGCAGAGCGACTGGACTAGCGCTATACAATGAGCAGTTCTTC.

This clone was counted many times. The chain couples TRBV9 to TRBJ1-4; D unresolved. V lost 2 bases and J 4 bases, leaving 9 bases between the germline ends. Germline values: CDR1 SGDLS, CDR2 YYNGEE. The CDR3 spans 14 residues. CDR3 amino acids: CASSVQPDNEKLFF. The CDR3 bases are TGTGCCAGCAGCGTGCAACCGGATAATGAAAAACTGTTTTTT.

The chain links TRBV2 to TRBJ1-3; D is possibly TRBD1 (5 bases). Between the trimmed V and J ends, which lost 4 bases and 2 bases, there was a span of 12 bases. This CDR3 has 15 amino acids. Germline V gives CDR1 SNHLY, CDR2 FYNNEI. CDR3 residues: CASSAEGVAGNTIYF. CDR3 bases: TGTGCCAGCAGTGCCGAAGGGGTTGCTGGAAACACCATATATTTT.

V and J are TRBV21-1 and TRBJ2-1; the table's D gene call, TRBD2, was not cross checked with the DNA. TRBV21-1 is a pseudogene segment. The CDR3 length is 12 residues. CDR3 residues: CASSKAGGEQFF. DNA for the CDR3: TGTGCCAGCAGCAAAGCGGGAGGTGAGCAGTTCTTC.

A few counts support this clone. The CDR3 nucleotides read TGCAGCGGGACCGGGACGAGCTACAATGAGCAGTTCTTC. Protein sequence: CSGTGTSYNEQFF. The chain links TRBV29-1 to TRBJ2-1, with D possibly called TRBD1 or TRBD2 (5 bases each). This CDR3 has 13 residues. The V gene's germline CDR1 is SQVTM and CDR2 ANQGSEA. The V gene lost 7 bases and the J gene lost 3 bases, with 13 bases spanning the gap.

V usage is TRBV30 and J usage is TRBJ2-3; maybe TRBD2 (6 bases). Trimming took 0 bases from V and 6 from J, leaving 10 bases between them. The CDR3 runs 13 residues. Germline-derived CDR1 and CDR2 are GTSNPN and SVGIG (reference sequence). The CDR3 loop is CAWSVRDWDTQYF. CDR3 DNA sequence: TGTGCCTGGAGTGTGCGGGATTGGGATACGCAGTATTTT.

The CDR3 region is CASRGQATYEQYF. The CDR3 DNA follows: TGTGCCAGCAGGGGACAGGCTACCTACGAGCAGTACTTC. The chain uses TRBV6-1 and TRBJ2-7; 8 bases match TRBD1. Unmatched junction bases numbered 3, after V lost 6 bases and J lost 2 bases. Germline CDR1 is MNHNS and CDR2 is SASEGT. The CDR3 sequence is 13 residues long.

On this clone: At one boundary the junction diverges from the germline segment, which might be a read error. The rearrangement links TRBV7-3 to TRBJ2-5; the D is unclear. The CDR3 runs 14 residues. In germline, CDR1 is SGHTA, CDR2 FQGTGA. CDR3 region: CASSLTVGTETQYF. In nucleotides, the CDR3 is TGTGCCAGCAGCCTAACAGTGGGTACGGAGACCCAGTACTTC.

The chain couples TRBV12-5 to TRBJ2-1; possibly TRBD1 or TRBD2 for D (5 bases each). This CDR3 has 14 amino acids. Per the germline V gene, CDR1 is LGHNT and CDR2 is FRNRAP. V dropped 3 bases and J dropped 8 bases, with 14 bases sitting between them. The CDR3 sequence is CASGFGTLRDEQFF. In nucleotides, the CDR3 is TGTGCTAGTGGTTTTGGGACCCTCCGCGATGAGCAGTTCTTC.

The chain uses TRBV27 and TRBJ2-7; possible D gene TRBD1, 5 bases. The germline gives CDR1 MNHEY, CDR2 SMNVEV (reference sequence). The CDR3 is 14 residues long. The ends were cut back, 5 bases at V and 5 bases at J, with 16 bases in the middle. The CDR3 bases are TGTGCCAGCAGTATAAAGGGTAAGGGGCACGAGCAGTACTTC. Translation: CASSIKGKGHEQYF.

The V gene is TRBV30, the J gene TRBJ2-7; 9 nucleotides line up with TRBD1. This CDR3 spans 13 amino acids. Germline V lookup: CDR1 GTSNPN, CDR2 SVGIG (reference sequence). The V segment lost 3 bases and the J segment 3 bases; nucleotides outside the gene matches: 3. Here the CDR3 DNA reads TGTGCCTGGAGACCGGGACAGGGCTACGAGCAGTACTTC. Encoded protein: CAWRPGQGYEQYF.

Remarks on this clone: The junction departs from germline at one end; a sequencing error may be responsible. The chain couples TRBV7-7 to TRBJ2-3; 8 nucleotides match TRBD2. Germline V lookup: CDR1 SSHAT, CDR2 FNYEAQ (reference sequence). This CDR3 comprises 15 residues. CDR3 residues: CASSSSGGRTDTQYF. The DNA of the CDR3 is TGTGCTAGCAGCTCCTCGGGCGGGAGGACAGATACGCAGTATTTT.

This clone came up a few times. The rearrangement joins TRBV2 to TRBJ2-5, with D unclear. The CDR3 loop spans 14 amino acids. Germline V gene sequence: CDR1 SNHLY, CDR2 FYNNEI. Trimming took 7 bases from V and 5 from J, leaving 17 bases between them. CDR3 DNA sequence: TGTGCCAGCATCGGCGCCCTGGGCTTCGAGACCCAGTACTTC. Translated: CASIGALGFETQYF.